This note documents a single TCR beta chain sequence. The CDR3 has 15 residues. V was cut by 4 bases and J by 2 bases, with 9 bases left in between. Germline loops: CDR1 MDHEN, CDR2 SYDVKM. The source of the sample is a study of blood T cell repertoires in COVID-19. Here immunoSEQ multiplex PCR was the method, and the copy in TCRdb shows in-frame clones only, minus some. Of 100,000 to 150,000 clones in the sample, 60% to 85% were seen once. The specimen was peripheral blood. This clonotype was sampled from a man between 70 and 80 years old with acute or convalescent COVID-19. The genes are TRBV28 and TRBJ1-6, with a weak D call TRBD1 (6 bases). CDR3 DNA: TGTGCCAGCAGTTCCTCAGGGGCCTATAATTCACCCCTCCACTTT. This gives the protein CASSSSGAYNSPLHF. The full variable domain, completed using reference TRBV28 and TRBJ1-6, is DVKVTQSSRYLVKRTGEKVFLECVQDMDHENMFWYRQDPGLGLRLIYFSYDVKMKEKGDIPEGYSVSREKKERFSLILESASTNQTSMYLCASSSSGAYNSPLHFGNGTRLTVT.